The rows below give T cell receptor beta chains drawn from one sample of a study of T cells in Graves' hyperthyroidism and ophthalmopathy. TCRdb recomputed calls from the multiplex PCR reads with MiXCR, one row per CDR3 protein. The sample yields some 650,000 distinct CDR3 sequences, about a sixth seen once. The sequencing sample was made of blood. Receptors originate from a woman aged 40 to 49 with Graves' ophthalmopathy. Both conserved end residues are part of each CDR3. The D gene is left open where the match is weak. Expanded clones get a size class; other rows say once, few or many, or leave the size out.

cdr3_nt,cdr3_aa,clone_size,d_call,v_call,j_call
TGCAGCGTCTGCGACACAGGGGGCCACGATGAGCAGTTCTTC,CSVCDTGGHDEQFF,-,TRBD1,TRBV29-1,TRBJ2-1
TGTGCCAGCAGCTCCGGACTAGCGGGAGTAAACCAAGAGACCCAGTACTTC,CASSSGLAGVNQETQYF,many,TRBD2,TRBV11-2,TRBJ2-5
TGTGCCAGCAGCTACCCTGAAGGGGATTGGGCAGATACGCAGTATTTT,CASSYPEGDWADTQYF,many,-,TRBV5-6,TRBJ2-3
TGCAGCGTAGCGGGACAGTTGAGCTCCTACAATGAGCAGTTCTTC,CSVAGQLSSYNEQFF,few,-,TRBV29-1,TRBJ2-1
TGCAGCGTTGGAGGGTTGAGCTCCTACAATGAGCAGTTCTTC,CSVGGLSSYNEQFF,-,-,TRBV29-1,TRBJ2-1
TGTGCCAGCAGCTTATGGGACTACAGCACAGATACGCAGTATTTT,CASSLWDYSTDTQYF,-,TRBD2,TRBV7-2,TRBJ2-3
TGTGCCAGCAGCTTAACGCCTACGCAGTATTTT,CASSLTPTQYF,many,-,TRBV7-2,TRBJ2-3
TGCGCCAGCAGCTTGGGACAACTAGCGGCCACAGATACGCAGTATTTT,CASSLGQLAATDTQYF,few,TRBD2,TRBV5-1,TRBJ2-3
TGTGCCAGCAGTGATCAAGGGCTGGTTTCTGAGCAGTTCTTC,CASSDQGLVSEQFF,many,-,TRBV2,TRBJ2-1
TGTGCCAGCACCAACAGGGTGGGTACGCAGTATTTT,CASTNRVGTQYF,many,-,TRBV7-2,TRBJ2-3